This entry concerns a single T cell receptor beta chain. The antigen remains undetermined. Authors of the study amplified TCR beta CDR3 regions from RNA transcripts. A set of HTBI primers served as the primers for a first-round RT-PCR of the TCR CDR3. TCRdb used MiXCR to reprocess the multiplex PCR reads, holding one entry per CDR3 protein. Here the sample spans a few hundred thousand distinct CDR3 sequences, roughly 13% being singletons. This record comes from a study of T cells in Graves' hyperthyroidism and ophthalmopathy. Study-level findings and limits: Researchers found most expanded thyroid clonotypes above 0.001 in blood as well. Model-based prediction identified ophthalmopathy a median approximately 6.2 months prior to its onset.

This CDR3 has 14 amino acids. V gave up 3 bases and J gave up 11 bases, with 15 bases separating them. Germline V CDR1 and CDR2: SGHRS, YFSETQ. Uncontrolled infection, other autoimmune disease, pregnancy or lactation barred patients from enrollment. The source of this sequence is a woman in her forties with Graves' ophthalmopathy. The material sequenced was blood. The chain carries TRBV5-1 and TRBJ1-6; TRBD1 might be the D (5 bases). CDR3 loop: CASSWGVLDPPLHF. DNA of the CDR3: TGCGCCAGCAGCTGGGGGGTTTTGGATCCACCCCTCCACTTT.